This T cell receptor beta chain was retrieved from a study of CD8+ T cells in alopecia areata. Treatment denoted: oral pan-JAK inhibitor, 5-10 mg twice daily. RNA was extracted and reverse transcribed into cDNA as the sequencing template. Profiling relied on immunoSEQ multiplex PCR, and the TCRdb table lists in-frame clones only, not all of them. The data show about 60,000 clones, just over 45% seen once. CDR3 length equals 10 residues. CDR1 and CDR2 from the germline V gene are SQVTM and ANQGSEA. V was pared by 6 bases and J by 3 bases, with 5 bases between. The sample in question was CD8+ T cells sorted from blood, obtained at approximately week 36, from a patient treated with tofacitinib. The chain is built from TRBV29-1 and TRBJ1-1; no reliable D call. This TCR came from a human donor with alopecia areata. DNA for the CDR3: TGCAGCGTGAGCGACACTGAAGCTTTCTTT. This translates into CSVSDTEAFF.